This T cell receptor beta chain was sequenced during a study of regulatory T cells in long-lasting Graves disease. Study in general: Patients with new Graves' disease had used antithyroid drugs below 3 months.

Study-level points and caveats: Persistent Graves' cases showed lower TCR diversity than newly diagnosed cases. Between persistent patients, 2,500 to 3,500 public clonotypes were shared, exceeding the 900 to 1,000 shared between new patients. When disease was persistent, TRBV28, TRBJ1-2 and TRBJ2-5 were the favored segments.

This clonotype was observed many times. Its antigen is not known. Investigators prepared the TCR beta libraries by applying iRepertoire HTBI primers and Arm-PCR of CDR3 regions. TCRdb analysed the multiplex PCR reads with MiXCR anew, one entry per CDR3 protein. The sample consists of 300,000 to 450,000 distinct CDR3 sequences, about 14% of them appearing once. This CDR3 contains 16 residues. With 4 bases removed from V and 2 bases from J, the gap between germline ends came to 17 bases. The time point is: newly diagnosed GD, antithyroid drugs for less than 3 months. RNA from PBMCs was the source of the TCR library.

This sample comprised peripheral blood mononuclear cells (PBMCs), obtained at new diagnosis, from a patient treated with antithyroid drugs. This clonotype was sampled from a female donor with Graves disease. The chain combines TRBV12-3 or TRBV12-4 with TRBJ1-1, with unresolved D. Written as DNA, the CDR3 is TGTGCCAGCAGTTACCCGTCGGTCAGACAAAACACTGAAGCTTTCTTT. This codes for CASSYPSVRQNTEAFF.